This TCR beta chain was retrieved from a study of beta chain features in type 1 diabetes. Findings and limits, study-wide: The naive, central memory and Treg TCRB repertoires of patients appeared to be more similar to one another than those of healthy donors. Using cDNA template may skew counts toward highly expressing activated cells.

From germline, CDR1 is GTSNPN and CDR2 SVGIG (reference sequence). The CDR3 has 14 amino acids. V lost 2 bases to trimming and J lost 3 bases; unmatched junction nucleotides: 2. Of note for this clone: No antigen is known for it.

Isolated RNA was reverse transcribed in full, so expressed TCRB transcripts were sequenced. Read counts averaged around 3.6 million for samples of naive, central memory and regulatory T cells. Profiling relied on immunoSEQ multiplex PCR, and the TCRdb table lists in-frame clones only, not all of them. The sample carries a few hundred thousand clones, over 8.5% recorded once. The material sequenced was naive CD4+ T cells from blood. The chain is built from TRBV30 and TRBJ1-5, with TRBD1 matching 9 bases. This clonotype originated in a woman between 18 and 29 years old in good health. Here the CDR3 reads CAWSRDRVNQPQHF. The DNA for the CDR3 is TGTGCCTGGAGTAGGGACAGGGTCAATCAGCCCCAGCATTTT.